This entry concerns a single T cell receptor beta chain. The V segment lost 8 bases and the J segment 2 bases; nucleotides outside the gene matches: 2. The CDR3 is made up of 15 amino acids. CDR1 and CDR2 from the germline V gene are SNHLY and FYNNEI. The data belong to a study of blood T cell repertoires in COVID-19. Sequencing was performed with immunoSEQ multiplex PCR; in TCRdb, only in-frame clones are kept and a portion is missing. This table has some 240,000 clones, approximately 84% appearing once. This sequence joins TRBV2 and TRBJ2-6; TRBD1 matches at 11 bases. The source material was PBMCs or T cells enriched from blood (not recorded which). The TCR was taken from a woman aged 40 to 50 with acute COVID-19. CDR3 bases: TGTGCCAGCCGGGGACAGGGGGCTGGGGCCAACGTCCTGACTTTC. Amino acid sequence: CASRGQGAGANVLTF. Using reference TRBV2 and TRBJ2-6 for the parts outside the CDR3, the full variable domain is EPEVTQTPSHQVTQMGQEVILRCVPISNHLYFYWYRQILGQKVEFLVSFYNNEISEKSEIFDDQFSVERPDGSNFTLKIRSTKLEDSAMYFCASRGQGAGANVLTFGAGSRLTVL.